This is a list of T cell receptor beta chains from one sample in a study of cytomegalovirus exposure and HLA in healthy donors. Only in-frame clones appear in the TCRdb table, and some are missing; sequencing was by immunoSEQ multiplex PCR. The sample lists 99,000 or so clones, 75% to 85% seen once, with about 2.2% in the top ten. Sequencing was carried out using PBMCs. The receptors were gathered from a man aged 30 to 39 in good health and CMV-seronegative. CDR3s leave out the opening cysteine and the closing phenylalanine or tryptophan. Fields, in order: V gene, J gene, CDR3 length, clone size, CDR3 protein. Clone size is not always given. Where it is, it says once, few, many or a class for expanded clones.

TRBV6-6	TRBJ1-5	11	NA	ASSYDRDQPQH
TRBV7-6	TRBJ2-7	12	NA	ASSPTWTGNEQY
TRBV6-6	TRBJ2-2	14	NA	ASSGTSGIIYGELF
TRBV6-5	TRBJ2-7	14	NA	ASSYSMGSGRGEQY
TRBV6-1	TRBJ1-2	9	few	ASRQAYGYT
TRBV6-5	TRBJ1-1	10	NA	ASTLDSTEAF
TRBV7-3	TRBJ1-2	13	NA	ASSENRGRSYGYT
TRBV30	TRBJ1-3	11	NA	AFTGTAKNTIY
TRBV28	TRBJ2-3	9	NA	ASPSTDTQY
TRBV5-1	TRBJ2-3	13	NA	ASSLTETSTDTQY
TRBV2	TRBJ1-6	13	NA	ASSVEGSYNSPLH
TRBV5-6	TRBJ2-7	13	NA	ASSPLAGGGYEQY
TRBV5-6	TRBJ2-7	15	once	ASSLSSDYYSSYEQY
TRBV28	TRBJ2-7	12	once	ASSSWPGVYEQY
TRBV6-5	TRBJ2-7	11	NA	ASSPRGSYEQY
TRBV18	TRBJ1-2	10	NA	ASSPWGDGYT
TRBV6-5	TRBJ1-3	14	NA	ASSYSDRSSGNTIY
TRBV19	TRBJ1-5	10	NA	ASRAQYQPQH
TRBV6-4	TRBJ2-7	9	NA	ASGFAGRER
TRBV5-1	TRBJ2-3	14	NA	ASSWEGLAGVDTQY
TRBV5-1	TRBJ2-1	10	once	ASSLSDNEQF
TRBV10-2	TRBJ1-5	12	NA	ASSGREGGQPQH
TRBV5-1	TRBJ2-1	12	NA	ASSRGVASNEQF
TRBV6-5	TRBJ2-7	11	few	ASRVPTSQEQY
TRBV9	TRBJ1-2	13	NA	ASSEGDGYNYGYT
TRBV5-1	TRBJ2-1	16	NA	ASSWFSSGRGSYNEQF
TRBV28	TRBJ2-2	10	once	ASRLSTGELF